The TCR beta chain described here comes from a study of blood T cell repertoires in COVID-19 (dated by TCRdb to between 2020 and 2021). Background on the whole study: Collaborator samples came from the United States, Italy and Spain and covered acute and convalescent phases of COVID-19. The material from the prospective study consisted of cDNA or gDNA derived from T cells, B-cell-depleted T cells, or PBMCs. Subjects who had been exposed to COVID-19, were actively infected with it, or had recovered from it provided the deeply sampled blood TCRbeta repertoires that made up the dataset. The repertoires were released in a freely available public database meant as a resource for research on the immune response to SARS-CoV-2. The samples were drawn from two sources: the first 160 participants of the ongoing ImmuneRACE study, and 1,200 or so subjects contributed by 6 global collaborators. Sample metadata almost always included a de-identified subject ID, COVID-19 status, age in years and sex. Where HLA class I and class II types were available, the types were taken from metadata supplied by the sample provider, not from assay-based typing.

What the study reported, not specific to this receptor: The amount of clinical and demographic metadata varied by source and participant and was provided uncurated.

Whole blood was collected in K2EDTA tubes by collaborating institutions according to the institutions' own protocols. For TCRbeta analysis, collaborator samples were shipped as frozen whole blood, as isolated PBMCs, or as DNA extracted from either sample type. The immunoSEQ Assay, a bias-controlled multiplex PCR, was used to amplify TCRbeta CDR3 regions from genomic DNA. The paper's processing steps were these. The number of nucleated cells in each sample was estimated by amplification of reference gene primers within the assay. Sequence reads were collapsed and filtered to measure the absolute abundance of every unique TCRbeta CDR3 rearrangement. Productive Simpson clonality was computed per sample as the square root of Simpson's diversity index over productive rearrangements. The immuneACCESS repertoire file appears here via TCRdb, limited to in-frame rearrangements. These files lack a portion of the clones; in checked studies, under half of the deficit traces to unresolved V genes, and the cause of the others is not known. V and J calls and clone size are those listed in that table; D and trimming were worked out from the DNA. For this sample there are around 380,000 clones; about four fifths appear just once. The ten largest clones add up to approximately 1% of the sample.

Of note for this clone: Its antigen is still unknown. Per-base qualities were not stored, and no clone one base away is much larger.

V and J are truncated by 2 bases and 2 bases respectively, leaving an intervening sequence of 9 bases. Per the germline V gene, SQVTM is the CDR1 and ANQGSEA is the CDR2. The CDR3, from cysteine to phenylalanine, totals 13 residues. Kept here is only the CDR3 DNA, which spans 39 bases and is read in frame from base 1. The sequence was obtained from a human donor with acute or convalescent COVID-19. The donor label of this sample is uncertain. Recombination joined TRBV29-1 with TRBJ1-2; too little of a D gene remains to name it. The sequencing sample was made of peripheral blood. The encoded CDR3 is CSVEWYRNYGYTF. Read as DNA, the sequence is TGCAGCGTTGAATGGTACAGAAACTATGGCTACACCTTC.